This entry lists 6 T cell receptor beta chains sequenced from one sample in a study of response to subunit inactivated influenza vaccine. TCRdb reprocessed the RT-PCR reads via MiXCR and lists one record per CDR3 protein. Of 500,000 to 550,000 distinct CDR3 sequences in the sample, around 25% were seen once. The same data also contributed to another study, on T cells expressing NK-cell markers. That work contributes: cDNA encoding TCR beta was synthesized via 5'RACE template switching incorporating UMIs.

This sample comprised CD4+ T cells sorted from PBMCs, obtained 11 to 12 days after vaccination. These receptors came from a man in his fifties who received an inactivated influenza vaccine.

This chain uses TRBV15 with TRBJ2-5; 11 bases agree with TRBD2. V gave up 0 bases and J gave up 4 bases; unmatched junction bases: 4. Looked up from germline, CDR1 is LNHNV and CDR2 is YYDKDF (reference sequence). The CDR3 consists of 16 residues. The CDR3 loop reads CATSRDSGLAGETQYF. CDR3 bases: TGTGCCACCAGCAGAGATTCCGGACTAGCGGGAGAGACCCAGTACTTC.

As DNA, the CDR3 is TGTGCCAGCTCACCACCCAACAGAGGGGCGCTCTCTGGAAACACCATATATTTT. Encoded protein: CASSPPNRGALSGNTIYF. The chain employs TRBV18 and TRBJ1-3; TRBD1 might be the D (5 bases). The CDR3 is 18 amino acids. Trimming cost V 0 bases and J 0 bases, with 15 bases left between them. Per the germline V gene, CDR1 is KGHSH and CDR2 is LQKENI.

This clonotype has a handful of counts. V and J are TRBV4-3 and TRBJ1-2; 11 nucleotides line up with TRBD1. CDR3 length: 18 amino acids. With 2 bases clipped from V and 3 bases from J, the junction kept 11 bases outside the gene matches. The germline gives CDR1 LGHNA, CDR2 YSLEER. The CDR3 region is CASSQNPIGTGGYYGYTF. The CDR3 coding sequence is TGCGCCAGCAGCCAAAACCCTATCGGGACAGGGGGGTACTATGGCTACACCTTC.

The chain links TRBV20-1 to TRBJ1-2; TRBD1 agrees at 7 bases. Germline V gene lookup returns CDR1 DFQATT and CDR2 SNEGSKA (reference sequence). Trimming took 3 bases from V and 6 from J; bases not matched to a gene: 4. The CDR3 runs to 12 residues. Written as DNA, the CDR3 is TGCAGTGCTAGTTACCAGGGGGATGGCTACACCTTC. Its protein product is CSASYQGDGYTF.

This chain joins TRBV7-9 and TRBJ2-3; 8 nucleotides match TRBD1. This CDR3 region has 15 residues. Germline CDR1 reads SEHNR; CDR2 reads FQNEAQ (reference sequence). V shed 6 bases and J 2 bases; nucleotides not matched to a gene: 7. CDR3 DNA sequence: TGTGCCAGCAGTTACGGACAGGGTGTCACAGATACGCAGTATTTT. Its protein is CASSYGQGVTDTQYF.

The chain has TRBV20-1 and TRBJ2-7, with 7 bases that match TRBD1. CDR1 and CDR2 (germline): DFQATT, SNEGSKA (reference sequence). The CDR3 is made up of 12 amino acids. Trimming took 4 bases from V and 4 from J; bases not matched to a gene: 4. The CDR3 protein is CSANDREYEQYF. Here the CDR3 DNA reads TGCAGTGCTAATGACAGGGAGTACGAGCAGTACTTC.